The 8 T cell receptor beta chains below come from one sample, sequenced in a study of metastatic and nonmetastatic thyroid tumors. All patients were untreated before thyroid surgery. TCRdb re-analyzed the PCR reads using MiXCR. The repertoire includes some 30,000 clones, roughly 30% of them detected once, and 30% sits in the top ten. Sequenced sample: blood. Source of these receptors: a female donor with papillary thyroid cancer or a benign thyroid nodule (not recorded which). Some clones in this sample may be carry-over from other donors' samples.

The chain links TRBV5-1 to TRBJ2-1, with TRBD2 matching 10 bases. Germline lookup yields CDR1 SGHRS and CDR2 YFSETQ. This CDR3 comprises 17 residues. The V and J ends lost 4 bases and 5 bases, in that order; junction bases with no gene match: 12. The CDR3 is CASSEERGGLRNNEQFF. The CDR3 nucleotides are TGCGCCAGCAGCGAAGAGCGGGGGGGCCTGAGGAACAATGAGCAGTTCTTC.

This clone has only a few counts. The gene calls are TRBV20-1 and TRBJ2-7; D call uncertain. From germline, CDR1 is DFQATT and CDR2 SNEGSKA (reference sequence). Trimming took off 6 bases at V and 0 bases at J, with 15 bases between the two ends. The CDR3 has 14 residues. In DNA, the CDR3 is TGCAGTGCCGAGAACCGACAAAGCTCCTACGAGCAGTACTTC. Translating it yields CSAENRQSSYEQYF.

This clone occurred many times. V and J are TRBV6-2 or TRBV6-3 and TRBJ1-5; D is unclear. The germline gives CDR1 MNHEY, CDR2 SVGEGT. The V and J ends lost 6 bases and 1 base respectively, with 7 bases between them. The CDR3 is 13 amino acids. This chain's CDR3 is CASRTYSNQPQHF. The CDR3 DNA reads TGTGCCAGCAGAACATACAGCAATCAGCCCCAGCATTTT.

The chain uses TRBV3-1 and TRBJ2-3; D not resolved. CDR3 length equals 12 residues. V lost 4 bases and J 2 bases, leaving 4 bases between the germline ends. Germline V gene lookup returns CDR1 LGHDT and CDR2 YNNKEL (reference sequence). The CDR3 loop reads CASSLNTDTQYF. DNA for the CDR3: TGTGCCAGCAGCCTAAACACAGATACGCAGTATTTT.

The rearrangement joins TRBV7-2 to TRBJ2-3, with D perhaps matching TRBD2 (6 bases). The V gene's germline CDR1 is SGHTA and CDR2 FQGNSA. Trimming cost V 0 bases and J 0 bases, with 10 bases left between them. This CDR3 is 16 amino acids long. CDR3 coding DNA: TGTGCCAGCAGCTTAGCTAGCGGATCTAGCACAGATACGCAGTATTTT. Its protein product is CASSLASGSSTDTQYF.

The chain is built from TRBV15 and TRBJ2-7; D is perhaps TRBD1 or TRBD2 (5 bases each). The CDR3 extends over 14 amino acids. Trimming stripped 0 bases from V and 3 bases from J, with 9 bases between. Germline CDR1 LNHNV, CDR2 YYDKDF (reference sequence). DNA for the CDR3: TGTGCCACCAGCAGAGACAGGGACGGCTACGAGCAGTACTTC. It codes for CATSRDRDGYEQYF.

The chain carries TRBV6-4 and TRBJ2-2; maybe TRBD1 (6 bases). Deletions cut 2 bases from V and 0 bases from J, with 10 bases between. Germline lookup yields CDR1 MRHNA and CDR2 SNTAGT. This CDR3 comprises 16 residues. In DNA, the CDR3 is TGTGCCAGCAGTGACGTCAGGGGCTCGAACACCGGGGAGCTGTTTTTT. Translation: CASSDVRGSNTGELFF.

A few counts support this clone. The J gene is TRBJ2-2, the V gene TRBV6-2 or TRBV6-3; possible D gene TRBD1, 5 bases. This CDR3 region has 13 residues. The V gene's germline CDR1 is MNHEY and CDR2 SVGEGT. Between the trimmed V and J ends, which lost 4 bases and 7 bases, there was a span of 10 bases. The CDR3 DNA reads TGTGCCAGCAGTTCCTTAGGGGTCGGGGAGCTGTTTTTT. Its translation is CASSSLGVGELFF.